The 24 T cell receptor beta chains below all came from one sample that was sequenced in a study of T cell responses to AZD1222 COVID-19 vaccine. The table came from immunoSEQ multiplex PCR; TCRdb's copy has only in-frame clones and leaves some out. The data show under 200,000 clones, with approximately 92% seen just once and about 3.5% held by the top ten. The source material was peripheral blood, sampled 28 days after the second dose of the MenACWY control vaccine. The receptors here all came from an adult who received the MenACWY meningococcal vaccine as a control.

The rearrangement joins TRBV12-3 or TRBV12-4 to TRBJ1-5, with TRBD1 identical over 8 bases. CDR3 size: 13 residues. V shed 6 bases and J 6 bases; nucleotides not matched to a gene: 4. CDR3: CASRGQGFQPQHF. The CDR3 DNA sequence: TGTGCCAGCAGAGGACAGGGCTTTCAGCCCCAGCATTTT.

This chain links TRBV30 with TRBJ1-5, with D possibly matching TRBD1 (5 bases). The CDR3 has 17 residues. Germline V gene sequence: CDR1 GTSNPN, CDR2 SVGIG (reference sequence). The V end was cut by 7 bases, the J end by 0 bases, with 22 bases between. The DNA of the CDR3 is TGTGCCTACGAGTCCGGGACGGCCCTATATAGCAATCAGCCCCAGCATTTT. As protein: CAYESGTALYSNQPQHF.

The rearrangement uses TRBV5-4 and TRBJ2-5; TRBD2 might be the D (5 bases). The CDR3 totals 13 residues. V shed 5 bases and J shed 3 bases, with 11 bases lying between them. Germline V CDR1 and CDR2: SGHNT, YYREEE (reference sequence). Here the CDR3 reads CASSAAGEETQYF. CDR3 in DNA: TGTGCCAGCAGTGCGGCCGGGGAAGAGACCCAGTACTTC.

The gene calls are TRBV28 and TRBJ1-4; 7 positions match TRBD1. V was pared by 8 bases and J by 7 bases, with 7 bases of the junction left unmatched. Germline V gene sequence: CDR1 MDHEN, CDR2 SYDVKM. This CDR3 has 13 amino acids. CDR3 loop: CASSTGAGEKLFF. The CDR3 DNA sequence: TGTGCCAGCTCTACAGGGGCGGGTGAAAAACTGTTTTTT.

The J gene is TRBJ1-2, the V gene TRBV3-1 (or the pseudogene TRBV3-2), with D perhaps TRBD1 (6 bases). Trimming cost V 4 bases and J 0 bases, with 9 bases left between them. Germline V gene sequence: CDR1 LGHDT, CDR2 YNNKEL (reference sequence). This CDR3 has 14 amino acids. The CDR3: CASSLGQPNYGYTF. The CDR3 DNA is TGTGCCAGCAGCCTAGGACAGCCTAACTATGGCTACACCTTC.

J is TRBJ2-1 and V is TRBV12-5; tentatively, D is TRBD2 (5 bases). The CDR3 covers 18 residues. Trimming removed 1 base at V and 9 bases at J, with 25 bases between. Germline CDR1 reads LGHNT; CDR2 reads FRNRAP. CDR3 sequence: CASGLGARTGGLGGEQFF. Written as DNA, the CDR3 is TGTGCTAGTGGTTTGGGGGCCCGGACGGGTGGGCTAGGAGGTGAGCAGTTCTTC.

This clone was recorded only once. The V call is TRBV11-1, the J call TRBJ2-1; D is possibly TRBD1 (5 bases). CDR1 and CDR2 from the germline V gene are SGHAT and FQDESV (reference sequence). V lost 5 bases and J 4 bases, leaving 15 bases between the germline ends. The CDR3 covers 15 residues. CDR3 coding DNA: TGTGCCAGCAGCCAAAGGGGCAACGTGTACAATGAGCAGTTCTTC. Its protein is CASSQRGNVYNEQFF.

V and J are TRBV7-8 and TRBJ1-2; maybe TRBD1 (5 bases). Deletions cut 7 bases from V and 2 bases from J, with 14 bases between. Germline lookup yields CDR1 SGHVS and CDR2 FQNEAQ. This CDR3 has 14 residues. The CDR3 DNA reads as TGTGCCAGCACACCTCAGGGCAGAAACTATGGCTACACCTTC. Its translation: CASTPQGRNYGYTF. The full variable domain, completed using reference TRBV7-8 and TRBJ1-2, is GAGVSQSPRYKVAKRGQDVALRCDPISGHVSLFWYQQALGQGPEFLTYFQNEAQLDKSGLPSDRFFAERPEGSVSTLKIQRTQQEDSAVYLCASTPQGRNYGYTFGSGTRLTVV.

This rearrangement joins TRBV9 to TRBJ1-3, with TRBD1 matching 9 bases. The germline gives CDR1 SGDLS, CDR2 YYNGEE. The CDR3 is made up of 16 amino acids. The V gene end was trimmed by 4 bases and the J gene end by 4 bases; junction bases not matched to a gene: 9. Here the CDR3 DNA reads TGTGCCAGCAGCCCAGGGACAGGGTTTGTAGGAAACACCATATATTTT. It specifies CASSPGTGFVGNTIYF. The full variable domain, in which reference TRBV9 and TRBJ1-3 provide the parts outside the CDR3, is DSGVTQTPKHLITATGQRVTLRCSPRSGDLSVYWYQQSLDQGLQFLIQYYNGEERAKGNILERFSAQQFPDLHSELNLSSLELGDSALYFCASSPGTGFVGNTIYFGEGSWLTVV.

This rearrangement joins TRBV6-4 to TRBJ1-1; 7 nucleotides match TRBD1. The CDR3 loop spans 13 amino acids. The germline V gene has CDR1 MRHNA and CDR2 SNTAGT. V was clipped by 3 bases and J by 10 bases; unmatched bases: 8. The CDR3 sequence: CASSEQGIGLAFF. In DNA form, the CDR3 reads TGTGCCAGCAGTGAACAGGGGATCGGTTTAGCTTTCTTT.

The rearrangement links TRBV7-9 to TRBJ2-3, with D tentatively TRBD1 (6 bases). The CDR3 consists of 16 residues. Between the trimmed V and J ends, which lost 7 bases and 2 bases, there was a span of 19 bases. Looked up from germline, CDR1 is SEHNR and CDR2 is FQNEAQ (reference sequence). CDR3: CASNSDWGPLTDTQYF. In DNA, the CDR3 is TGTGCCAGCAACTCCGATTGGGGGCCCCTCACAGATACGCAGTATTTT.

The chain uses TRBV9 and TRBJ1-1, with D tentatively TRBD1 (5 bases). V was shortened by 1 base and J by 1 base, with 8 bases between the two germline ends. Germline V gives CDR1 SGDLS, CDR2 YYNGEE. The CDR3 covers 14 residues. This CDR3 is CASSVQGWNTEAFF. DNA for the CDR3: TGTGCCAGCAGCGTACAGGGCTGGAACACTGAAGCTTTCTTT.

The V gene is TRBV7-3, the J gene TRBJ2-2; TRBD1 or TRBD2 may be the D gene (5 bases each). The germline V gene has CDR1 SGHTA and CDR2 FQGTGA. This CDR3 has 13 residues. The V end lost 0 bases, the J end lost 7 bases, and 6 bases lay between the germline ends. DNA for the CDR3: TGTGCCAGCAGCTTAACGGGGGTCGGGGAGCTGTTTTTT. It yields the protein CASSLTGVGELFF.

This chain uses TRBV19 with TRBJ2-6, with a weak D call TRBD2 (7 bases). Germline CDR1 is LNHDA and CDR2 is SQIVND (reference sequence). The CDR3 runs 17 residues. Trimming removed 3 bases at V and 3 bases at J, with 15 bases between. The CDR3 region is CASSISSGGHGANVLTF. CDR3 in DNA: TGTGCCAGTAGTATTTCCTCGGGGGGCCATGGGGCCAACGTCCTGACTTTC.

The V call is TRBV19, the J call TRBJ1-4; no reliable D call. V dropped 5 bases and J dropped 3 bases, with 13 bases sitting between them. This CDR3 contains 15 residues. Germline V gene data show CDR1 as LNHDA and CDR2 as SQIVND (reference sequence). CDR3 coding DNA: TGTGCCAGTAGTGGACCCTCTAGAGCTAATGAAAAACTGTTTTTT. It codes for CASSGPSRANEKLFF.

The rearrangement uses TRBV7-9 and TRBJ1-1; D gene uncertain. Germline-derived CDR1 and CDR2 are SEHNR and FQNEAQ (reference sequence). Trimming stripped 4 bases from V and 4 bases from J, with 13 bases between. This CDR3 has 14 residues. The DNA of the CDR3 is TGTGCCAGCAGCTCCAGTTTGGGAGGCACTGAAGCTTTCTTT. Translating it yields CASSSSLGGTEAFF.

This clone has only a few counts. The chain employs TRBV11-3 and TRBJ2-5; D unresolved. The V gene lost 2 bases and the J gene lost 1 base, with 8 bases spanning the gap. CDR3 length: 14 amino acids. Germline lookup yields CDR1 SGHNT and CDR2 YENEEA. CDR3 sequence: CASSLYTVQETQYF. The CDR3 nucleotides are TGTGCCAGCAGCTTATATACAGTCCAAGAGACCCAGTACTTC.

V is TRBV27 and J is TRBJ1-3, with a weak D call TRBD1 (6 bases). The CDR3 runs 18 residues. Germline lookup yields CDR1 MNHEY and CDR2 SMNVEV (reference sequence). V was pared by 3 bases and J by 0 bases, with 18 bases between. CDR3 protein: CASSFVPTGPHSGNTIYF. The CDR3 region has the DNA TGTGCCAGCAGTTTCGTCCCGACAGGTCCTCACTCTGGAAACACCATATATTTT.

The genes are TRBV7-8 and TRBJ1-5, with 7 bases lining up with TRBD1. CDR3 length equals 16 residues. CDR1 SGHVS and CDR2 FQNEAQ come from the germline V gene. The junction had 5 bases not matched to a gene; V was cut back by 1 base and J by 2 bases. The CDR3 here is CASSLELGGGNQPQHF. In DNA form, the CDR3 reads TGTGCCAGCAGCTTAGAGCTAGGGGGCGGCAATCAGCCCCAGCATTTT.

The gene calls are TRBV29-1 and TRBJ1-1; 8 bases match TRBD1. Looked up from germline, CDR1 is SQVTM and CDR2 is ANQGSEA. V shed 5 bases and J 5 bases; nucleotides not matched to a gene: 7. The length of the CDR3 is 13 residues. CDR3 sequence reads: CSVTTGGDTEAFF. CDR3 nucleotides: TGCAGCGTTACCACAGGGGGGGATACTGAAGCTTTCTTT.

The chain carries TRBV7-3 and TRBJ2-3; D remains ambiguous. Germline CDR1 is SGHTA and CDR2 is FQGTGA. The V gene lost 4 bases and the J gene lost 6 bases, with 8 bases spanning the gap. CDR3 length equals 12 residues. The CDR3 loop is CASSSASDTQYF. The CDR3, as DNA: TGTGCCAGCAGCTCGGCCTCGGATACGCAGTATTTT.

The chain couples TRBV19 to TRBJ1-5, with 7 nucleotides matching TRBD1. The CDR3 loop spans 13 amino acids. The V gene end was trimmed by 7 bases and the J gene end by 7 bases; junction bases not matched to a gene: 7. Germline CDR1 and CDR2: LNHDA and SQIVND (reference sequence). CDR3: CASNDRAEQPQHF. The CDR3 DNA reads as TGTGCCAGTAACGACAGGGCGGAGCAGCCCCAGCATTTT.

The V and J genes are TRBV5-6 and TRBJ1-1; no clear D gene. The CDR3 has 13 residues. V was trimmed by 2 bases and J by 6 bases, leaving 11 bases between them. Per the germline V gene, CDR1 is SGHDT and CDR2 is YYEEEE. CDR3 DNA: TGTGCCAGCAGCTTAAACACAGTTTCTGAAGCTTTCTTT. Amino acids: CASSLNTVSEAFF.

This clone was recorded only once. The CDR3: CASSSQKGSVGYTF. CDR3 sequence (DNA): TGTGCCAGCAGCTCTCAGAAGGGGTCTGTGGGCTACACCTTC. The V call is TRBV7-2, the J call TRBJ1-2, with a weak D call TRBD1 (5 bases). Trimming removed 4 bases at V and 8 bases at J, with 17 bases between. The CDR3 extends over 14 amino acids. The V gene's germline CDR1 is SGHTA and CDR2 FQGNSA.